The entry below gives a single T cell receptor beta chain sequence along with its context. This clone was seen once. Its antigen is not yet known. The record has no base qualities; no much larger clone is one base away. TCRbeta CDR3 regions were amplified from genomic DNA using the immunoSEQ Assay, a bias-controlled multiplex PCR. The study's own analysis went as follows. Within the assay, amplification of reference gene primers was used to estimate how many nucleated cells each sample contained. To quantify the absolute abundance of each unique TCRbeta CDR3 rearrangement, sequence reads were collapsed and filtered. For each sample, productive Simpson clonality was calculated as the square root of Simpson's diversity index across productive rearrangements. In TCRdb, the immuneACCESS table is reduced to in-frame sequences with V and J assigned. These tables do not hold every clone; where another copy was compared, an unresolved V gene accounts for under half, and the others remain unexplained. V and J calls and clone size are given by that table; D and trimming were obtained from the DNA. The table for this sample lists roughly 250,000 clones; 82% of them were counted only once. The ten largest clones take up 4% to 6% of the sample.

The source of the sample is a study of blood T cell repertoires in COVID-19 (dated by TCRdb to about 2020). Turning to the overall study: Samples from collaborators originated in the United States, Italy and Spain and spanned both the acute and convalescent phases of COVID-19. Where available, HLA class I and class II types were obtained from metadata supplied by the sample provider rather than from assay-based typing. The material from the prospective study consisted of cDNA or gDNA derived from T cells, B-cell-depleted T cells, or PBMCs. Deeply sampled blood TCRbeta repertoires from subjects exposed to, actively infected with, or recovered from COVID-19 were included in the dataset. The repertoires were made available in a free public database intended to serve as a resource for research on the immune response to SARS-CoV-2. The samples were drawn from the first 160 participants of the ongoing ImmuneRACE study and from over a thousand subjects provided by 6 global collaborators. A de-identified subject ID, COVID-19 status, age in years and sex were almost always included in the sample metadata. Study-level results and caveats: Clinical and demographic metadata were provided uncurated, with the amount varying by source and participant.

There are 15 amino acids in the CDR3, from cysteine to phenylalanine inclusive. Of all the DNA, just the CDR3 is kept, 45 bases in frame from base 1. The germline V gene (reference sequence) specifies LGHDT as CDR1 and YNNKEL as CDR2. V and J are trimmed by 2 bases and 8 bases, and the gene matches miss 8 bases of the junction. The collaborating institutions used their own protocols to collect whole blood in K2EDTA tubes. For TCRbeta analysis, collaborators shipped samples as frozen whole blood, isolated PBMCs, or DNA extracted from either of those sample types. The TCR was taken from a woman of 80 years or more with active or convalescent COVID-19. The sequence is built from TRBV3-1 (or the pseudogene TRBV3-2) and TRBJ1-4, with 7 middle bases fitting TRBD1. Sequenced: peripheral blood. The sequence in DNA is TGTGCCAGCAGCCAATTTTTAACAGGGGAAGAAAAACTGTTTTTT. It codes for CASSQFLTGEEKLFF.